The 23 T cell receptor beta chains below come from one sample, sequenced in a study of CD8+CD57+ T cells in acquired aplastic anemia. Profiling of TCR beta VDJ combinations and CDR3 sequences used genomic DNA as template. TCRdb passed the reads through MiXCR, listing each CDR3 protein once. The sample yields about 160,000 distinct CDR3 sequences, around 45% seen once. The sample taken for sequencing was sorted CD4+, CD8+, or CD8+CD57+ T cells (not recorded which) from PBMCs. Receptor source: a human donor in good health.

V gene TRBV19 combines with J gene TRBJ2-2; D may be TRBD2 (6 bases). V was cut by 3 bases and J by 7 bases, with 9 bases left in between. CDR1 and CDR2 from the germline V gene are LNHDA and SQIVND (reference sequence). The CDR3 extends over 13 amino acids. In nucleotides, the CDR3 is TGTGCCAGTAGTATTATGGGGGGCGGGGAGCTGTTTTTT. It yields the protein CASSIMGGGELFF.

This clonotype was seen ten or more times. This chain connects TRBV2 to TRBJ2-7, with D unresolved. Germline CDR1 and CDR2: SNHLY and FYNNEI. The CDR3 sequence is 15 residues long. V shed 6 bases and J shed 0 bases, with 15 bases lying between them. Here the CDR3 reads CASRRTEISSYEQYF. CDR3 coding DNA: TGTGCCAGCAGGAGAACAGAAATCAGCTCCTACGAGCAGTACTTC.

This clonotype came up many times. The V gene is TRBV11-2, the J gene TRBJ2-7, with 7 bases fitting TRBD1. V shed 1 base, J shed 1 base, and the junction held 10 bases outside the gene matches. Germline CDR1 and CDR2: SGHAT and FQNNGV. This CDR3 comprises 17 residues. As DNA, the CDR3 is TGTGCCAGCAGCTTAGGGGATGGTCAGGGGGTTTCCTACGAGCAGTACTTC. Its protein product is CASSLGDGQGVSYEQYF.

The rearrangement joins TRBV28 to TRBJ2-7; TRBD1 matches at 7 bases. The CDR3 extends over 14 amino acids. V lost 3 bases to trimming and J lost 0 bases; unmatched junction nucleotides: 2. From germline, CDR1 is MDHEN and CDR2 SYDVKM. The chain's CDR3 is CASSFPGGSYEQYF. The DNA for the CDR3 is TGTGCCAGCAGTTTCCCAGGGGGCTCCTACGAGCAGTACTTC.

This clonotype was picked up many times. Compared with germline, one end of the junction differs, possibly owing to a read error. This chain links TRBV7-7 with TRBJ2-2; TRBD2 aligns across 14 bases. The CDR3 is made up of 15 amino acids. Looked up from germline, CDR1 is SSHAT and CDR2 is FNYEAQ (reference sequence). CDR3 sequence reads: CASRLGTSGRGELFF. The CDR3 DNA follows: TGTGCTAGCAGATTGGGGACTAGCGGGAGAGGGGAGCTGTTTTTT. Together with reference TRBV7-7 and TRBJ2-2, the CDR3 gives the full variable domain: GAGVSQSPRYKVTKRGQDVTLRCDPISSHATLYWYQQALGQGPEFLTYFNYEAQPDKSGLPSDRFSAERPEGSISTLTIQRTEQRDSAMYRCASRLGTSGRGELFFGEGSRLTVL.

Many counts were recorded for this clonotype. The rearrangement uses TRBV7-9 and TRBJ1-4, with 9 positions matching TRBD1. Germline loops: CDR1 SEHNR, CDR2 FQNEAQ (reference sequence). V was clipped by 6 bases and J by 5 bases; unmatched bases: 4. This CDR3 is built from 14 residues. Here the CDR3 reads CASSPGQGNEKLFF. CDR3 nucleotides: TGTGCCAGCAGTCCGGGACAGGGAAATGAAAAACTGTTTTTT.

Many counts were recorded for this clonotype. The chain is built from TRBV20-1 and TRBJ2-7, with 11 bases identical to TRBD2. Germline V gene sequence: CDR1 DFQATT, CDR2 SNEGSKA (reference sequence). With V trimmed by 6 bases and J by 3 bases, 7 bases remained unmatched. CDR3 length: 14 residues. This chain's CDR3 is CSARSSGGRYEQYF. CDR3 nucleotide sequence: TGCAGTGCCCGATCTAGCGGGGGGCGCTACGAGCAGTACTTC.

This clonotype was seen repeatedly, ten times or more. The chain's CDR3 is CASSLAGDQPQHF. CDR3 in DNA: TGTGCCAGCAGCTTAGCGGGCGATCAGCCCCAGCATTTT. The chain uses TRBV7-9 and TRBJ1-5; no reliable D call. With 0 bases removed from V and 5 bases from J, the gap between germline ends came to 5 bases. The germline CDR1 and CDR2 sequences are SEHNR and FQNEAQ (reference sequence). The CDR3 totals 13 residues.

V and J are TRBV4-2 and TRBJ2-1; a weak D match, TRBD1 (6 bases). Germline CDR1 and CDR2: LGHNA and YNFKEQ. This CDR3 spans 14 amino acids. Trimming removed 5 bases from V and 7 bases from J, with 15 bases in between. In DNA, the CDR3 is TGTGCCAGCAGCAAGACTACAGGGCAGAATGAGCAGTTCTTC. Translation gives CASSKTTGQNEQFF.

This clonotype was counted at least ten times. The V gene is TRBV2, the J gene TRBJ2-7; either TRBD1 or TRBD2 may supply D (6 bases each). CDR1 and CDR2 (germline): SNHLY, FYNNEI. The CDR3 has 15 amino acids. Deletions cut 10 bases from V and 1 base from J, with 20 bases between. The CDR3 sequence: CATSDEQGTSYEQYF. In DNA, the CDR3 is TGTGCCACCTCAGACGAGCAGGGGACTTCCTACGAGCAGTACTTC. The whole variable domain, remainder taken from reference TRBV2 and TRBJ2-7, is EPEVTQTPSHQVTQMGQEVILRCVPISNHLYFYWYRQILGQKVEFLVSFYNNEISEKSEIFDDQFSVERPDGSNFTLKIRSTKLEDSAMYFCATSDEQGTSYEQYFGPGTRLTVT.

The sample holds many counts of this clonotype. The V and J genes are TRBV5-1 and TRBJ2-1; D is perhaps TRBD2 (6 bases). This CDR3 is built from 15 residues. Germline CDR1 reads SGHRS; CDR2 reads YFSETQ. Trimming took 2 bases from V and 4 from J, leaving 13 bases between them. The CDR3 DNA sequence: TGCGCCAGCAGCTTAAGTAGCGGACTATACAATGAGCAGTTCTTC. Protein: CASSLSSGLYNEQFF.

Remarks on this clonotype: The final CDR3 position lacks the conserved phenylalanine or tryptophan, pointing to a likely read error. This rearrangement joins TRBV20-1 to TRBJ2-3, with D possibly being TRBD1 or TRBD2 (5 bases each). Germline V gene data show CDR1 as DFQATT and CDR2 as SNEGSKA (reference sequence). V dropped 0 bases and J dropped 0 bases, with 10 bases sitting between them. CDR3 length: 15 residues. CDR3 region: CSARDMGPSTDTQYL. CDR3 coding DNA: TGCAGTGCTAGAGACATGGGACCTAGCACAGATACGCAGTATCTT.

This chain joins TRBV25-1 and TRBJ1-2, with D possibly TRBD1 on 5 matching bases. Germline CDR1 is MGHDK and CDR2 is SYGVNS. CDR3 size: 17 residues. V was trimmed by 5 bases and J by 4 bases, leaving 23 bases between them. The CDR3 loop is CASSSPPGRGGSYGYTF. For the CDR3, the DNA is TGTGCCAGCAGTTCCCCACCCGGGAGGGGTGGTTCCTATGGCTACACCTTC.

The chain carries TRBV20-1 and TRBJ1-6, with 8 bases that match TRBD1. The CDR3 has 15 residues. Germline V gene data show CDR1 as DFQATT and CDR2 as SNEGSKA (reference sequence). Germline trimming cut 0 bases from V and 8 bases from J; bases unmatched to any gene: 6. CDR3 region: CSARDLQGEYSPLHF. The CDR3 DNA sequence: TGCAGTGCTAGAGACCTACAGGGGGAGTATTCACCCCTCCACTTT.

There are a few counts of this clonotype. The chain couples TRBV6-1 to TRBJ2-1; 12 bases map to TRBD2. The CDR3 is 17 amino acids. The junction had 11 bases not matched to a gene; V was cut back by 6 bases and J by 5 bases. Looked up from germline, CDR1 is MNHNS and CDR2 is SASEGT. Here the CDR3 reads CASRPLTSGGGDNEQFF. In DNA, the CDR3 is TGTGCCAGCAGGCCCCTGACTAGCGGGGGCGGAGACAATGAGCAGTTCTTC.

V is TRBV10-3 and J is TRBJ1-2, with TRBD1 as a possible D gene (6 bases). V lost 1 base, J lost 5 bases, and 17 bases lay in between. The CDR3 totals 16 residues. The germline V gene encodes CDR1 ENHRY and CDR2 SYGVKD. The CDR3 coding sequence is TGTGCCATCAGTGAGTTTACACGACAGGTCGATTATGGCTACACCTTC. As protein: CAISEFTRQVDYGYTF.

This chain uses TRBV19 with TRBJ1-2; D perhaps matches TRBD1 (6 bases). CDR1 and CDR2 from the germline V gene are LNHDA and SQIVND (reference sequence). This CDR3 spans 14 amino acids. Trimming cost V 1 base and J 3 bases, with 9 bases left between them. This chain's CDR3 is CASSIGGGHYGYTF. For the CDR3, the DNA is TGTGCCAGTAGTATAGGAGGGGGTCACTATGGCTACACCTTC.

This clonotype was seen repeatedly, ten times or more. The chain uses TRBV15 and TRBJ2-4; D not certain. The CDR3 is made up of 13 amino acids. Trimming removed 0 bases from V and 5 bases from J, with 5 bases in between. Per the germline V gene, CDR1 is LNHNV and CDR2 is YYDKDF (reference sequence). Here the CDR3 reads CATSREGQNIQYF. In DNA form, the CDR3 reads TGTGCCACCAGCAGAGAAGGGCAAAACATTCAGTACTTC.

In the case of this clonotype: A read error is possible here, since a much larger clone lies one base away. This chain connects TRBV12-3 or TRBV12-4 to TRBJ2-7, with TRBD2 matching over 13 bases. The length of the CDR3 is 15 residues. CDR3 DNA: TGTGACAGCAGACCTGGGACTAGCGGGAATTACGAGCAGTACTTC. Translating gives CDSRPGTSGNYEQYF.

With respect to this clonotype: One base away lies a much larger clone, so this may be a sequencing read error. The conserved closing phenylalanine or tryptophan is absent in this CDR3, likely reflecting a read error. This chain uses TRBV10-3 with TRBJ1-2, with 8 nucleotides matching TRBD1. Germline V lookup: CDR1 ENHRY, CDR2 SYGVKD. V lost 10 bases to trimming and J lost 0 bases; unmatched junction nucleotides: 10. The CDR3 is 15 amino acids. CDR3 nucleotide sequence: TGTGCCACCAGGACAGGGCCGAACCCTAACTATGGCTACACCCTC. Protein sequence: CATRTGPNPNYGYTL.

This clonotype has a count of ten or more. This chain joins TRBV5-1 and TRBJ2-3; D possibly matches TRBD1 or TRBD2 (5 bases each). The CDR3 contains 16 residues. Germline lookup yields CDR1 SGHRS and CDR2 YFSETQ. V was cut by 6 bases and J by 2 bases, with 19 bases left in between. CDR3 bases: TGCGCCAGCACAACAACCCTGGGGACGATCACAGATACGCAGTATTTT. Translating gives CASTTTLGTITDTQYF.

In this sample, this clonotype turned up a few times. V and J are TRBV29-1 and TRBJ2-7; no definite D call. The V gene lost 4 bases and the J gene lost 6 bases, with 16 bases spanning the gap. CDR1 is SQVTM and CDR2 is ANQGSEA in the germline V gene. This CDR3 spans 13 amino acids. The CDR3 sequence: CSVGLQTPGEQYF. The CDR3 bases are TGCAGCGTTGGTCTCCAGACTCCCGGCGAGCAGTACTTC.

V gene TRBV7-9 combines with J gene TRBJ2-7, with D unresolved. The germline V and J ends were trimmed by 10 bases and 0 bases, with 13 bases remaining between them. This CDR3 is built from 13 residues. Germline values: CDR1 SEHNR, CDR2 FQNEAQ (reference sequence). The CDR3 sequence is CATRKGSSYEQYF. The CDR3 DNA reads TGTGCCACCAGAAAGGGCAGCTCCTACGAGCAGTACTTC.